Listed below are T cell receptor beta chains from one sample, sequenced in a study of blood T cell repertoires in COVID-19. Sequencing was performed with immunoSEQ multiplex PCR; in TCRdb, only in-frame clones are kept and a portion is missing. The sample contains roughly 130,000 clones, about 89% of which appear only once. Sequencing input: peripheral blood. These receptors all stem from a woman in her fifties or sixties with acute or convalescent COVID-19. Both conserved end residues are part of each CDR3.

V | CDR3
TRBV11-2 | CASSLVTGGTGELFF
TRBV30 | CAWSVFGSGNTEAFF
TRBV12-3/TRBV12-4 | CASTSLGGHGYTF
TRBV5-5 | CASSGATGTNQPQHF
TRBV6-5 | CASRPWTVANTIYF
TRBV6-5 | CASSSRQVGKPQHF
TRBV30 | CAWGLAGAYNEQFF
TRBV25-1 | CASRPDRDLLETQYF
TRBV19 | CASSRGLLTYEQYF
TRBV27 | CASILSGRGTDTQYF
TRBV4-2 | CASSQEGLAGDEQFF
TRBV5-4 | CASSLPLQGNTEAFF
TRBV25-1 | CASRGELNYGYTF